Below, 11 T cell receptor beta chains from the same sample are listed, as sequenced in a study of CD8 T cells in ankylosing spondylitis. TCRdb reanalysed the 5' RACE reads using MiXCR and keeps one entry per CDR3 protein. The data contain 20,000 to 25,000 distinct CDR3 sequences, over 10% of them singletons. The sequenced material came from blood. All receptors come from a male donor with ankylosing spondylitis or in good health (not recorded which).

By sample share, this clonotype is medium-sized. The chain uses TRBV5-6 and TRBJ2-7; 9 bases line up with TRBD2. CDR3 length equals 16 residues. V dropped 4 bases and J dropped 5; count of bases not matched to a gene: 13. Germline CDR1 is SGHDT and CDR2 is YYEEEE. The CDR3 DNA sequence: TGTGCCAGCAGCCAACCGGGGGGACTAGCAGCTGACGAGCAGTACTTC. This codes for CASSQPGGLAADEQYF. Full variable domain (missing parts from reference TRBV5-6 and TRBJ2-7): DAGVTQSPTHLIKTRGQQVTLRCSPKSGHDTVSWYQQALGQGPQFIFQYYEEEERQRGNFPDRFSGHQFPNYSSELNVNALLLGDSALYLCASSQPGGLAADEQYFGPGTRLTVT.

This clonotype occurred many times. The chain uses TRBV20-1 and TRBJ2-1, with TRBD2 matching 13 bases. Germline loops: CDR1 DFQATT, CDR2 SNEGSKA (reference sequence). CDR3 length: 16 amino acids. V dropped 3 bases and J dropped 5; count of bases not matched to a gene: 7. The CDR3 DNA reads as TGCAGTGCTAGGAGGACTAGCGGGGGTCGACACAATGAGCAGTTCTTC. Protein product: CSARRTSGGRHNEQFF.

In its sample, this clonotype was seen a few times. This chain links TRBV7-6 with TRBJ1-1; TRBD1 matches 8 bases. This CDR3 has 14 residues. V trimming: 5 bases; J trimming: 2 bases; junction bases outside the gene matches: 4. Germline V gives CDR1 SGHVS, CDR2 FNYEAQ. CDR3 in DNA: TGTGCCAGCAGCGTCCAGGGGGCTAACACTGAAGCTTTCTTT. Translated: CASSVQGANTEAFF.

This clonotype appeared many times. The CDR3 loop reads CATSRDQGARETQYF. CDR3 coding DNA: TGTGCCACCAGCAGAGACCAGGGGGCGAGGGAGACCCAGTACTTC. V gene TRBV15 combines with J gene TRBJ2-5; TRBD1 matches at 8 bases. The CDR3 extends over 15 amino acids. Germline CDR1 is LNHNV and CDR2 is YYDKDF (reference sequence). Trimming removed 0 bases from V and 5 bases from J; junction bases left unmatched: 5. Based on the CDR3 plus reference TRBV15 and TRBJ2-5, the full variable domain is DAMVIQNPRYQVTQFGKPVTLSCSQTLNHNVMYWYQQKSSQAPKLLFHYYDKDFNNEADTPDNFQSRRPNTSFCFLDIRSPGLGDTAMYLCATSRDQGARETQYFGPGTRLLVL.

The chain uses TRBV20-1 and TRBJ2-1; 7 nucleotides line up with TRBD2. CDR3 length equals 14 residues. With V trimmed by 5 bases and J by 0 bases, 4 bases remained unmatched. Germline CDR1 and CDR2: DFQATT and SNEGSKA (reference sequence). In DNA form, the CDR3 reads TGCAGTGCTCCGAGCGGGGACTCCTACAATGAGCAGTTCTTC. This gives the protein CSAPSGDSYNEQFF.

This CDR3 is CASSLEGSGRATDTQYF. The DNA of the CDR3 is TGTGCCAGCAGCTTAGAAGGCAGCGGGAGGGCCACAGATACGCAGTATTTT. The chain uses TRBV11-3 and TRBJ2-3; 10 positions agree with TRBD2. This CDR3 has 17 amino acids. The germline gives CDR1 SGHNT, CDR2 YENEEA. Trimming at V came to 0 bases and at J to 2 bases, leaving 5 bases not matched to a gene. Supplemented by reference TRBV11-3 and TRBJ2-3, the full variable domain reads EAGVVQSPRYKIIEKKQPVAFWCNPISGHNTLYWYLQNLGQGPELLIRYENEEAVDDSQLPKDRFSAERLKGVDSTLKIQPAELGDSAVYLCASSLEGSGRATDTQYFGPGTRLTVL.

This clonotype was seen repeatedly, ten times or more. The V and J genes are TRBV12-3 or TRBV12-4 and TRBJ1-5, with 7 bases identical to TRBD1. Trimming removed 5 bases from V and 3 bases from J; junction bases left unmatched: 10. This CDR3 is built from 16 residues. CDR3 coding DNA: TGTGCCAGCAGTCCCAGACAGGGACTGACCAATCAGCCCCAGCATTTT. Its protein product is CASSPRQGLTNQPQHF.

This clonotype has only a few counts. This chain uses TRBV7-9 with TRBJ2-5; TRBD2 agrees at 7 bases. Trimming removed 8 bases from V and 1 base from J; junction bases left unmatched: 7. CDR1 SEHNR and CDR2 FQNEAQ come from the germline V gene (reference sequence). There are 14 residues in the CDR3. The CDR3 region has the DNA TGTGCCAGCGCGAGCGGGACCTCCCAAGAGACCCAGTACTTC. Protein sequence: CASASGTSQETQYF. Full variable domain (remainder filled in from reference TRBV7-9 and TRBJ2-5): DTGVSQNPRHKITKRGQNVTFRCDPISEHNRLYWYRQTLGQGPEFLTYFQNEAQLEKSRLLSDRFSAERPKGSFSTLEIQRTEQGDSAMYLCASASGTSQETQYFGPGTRLLVL.

This clonotype has a count of ten or more. The chain uses TRBV25-1 and TRBJ1-5; 9 bases line up with TRBD1. CDR1 is MGHDK, CDR2 SYGVNS, per germline. The CDR3 contains 19 residues. After removal of 1 base from V and 2 bases from J, the junction contained 12 bases not matched to a gene. The DNA of the CDR3 is TGTGCCAGCAGTGAATTGGGACAGGGAACGAGGTTGGGCAATCAGCCCCAGCATTTT. Translated, it gives CASSELGQGTRLGNQPQHF.

The chain carries TRBV5-1 and TRBJ2-1, with 7 bases identical to TRBD2. Unmatched junction bases numbered 15, after V lost 4 bases and J lost 5 bases. The length of the CDR3 is 17 residues. Germline CDR1 reads SGHRS; CDR2 reads YFSETQ. The CDR3 region is CASSTGLVGRANNEQFF. The CDR3 DNA sequence: TGCGCCAGCAGCACCGGACTAGTCGGCAGGGCCAACAATGAGCAGTTCTTC.

The chain is built from TRBV19 and TRBJ2-7; D remains ambiguous. V lost 1 base, J lost 2 bases, and 9 bases lay in between. Germline CDR1 reads LNHDA; CDR2 reads SQIVND (reference sequence). The CDR3 is made up of 14 amino acids. CDR3 DNA: TGTGCCAGTAGTATAGCTGAACAGCCCTACGAGCAGTACTTC. As protein: CASSIAEQPYEQYF.